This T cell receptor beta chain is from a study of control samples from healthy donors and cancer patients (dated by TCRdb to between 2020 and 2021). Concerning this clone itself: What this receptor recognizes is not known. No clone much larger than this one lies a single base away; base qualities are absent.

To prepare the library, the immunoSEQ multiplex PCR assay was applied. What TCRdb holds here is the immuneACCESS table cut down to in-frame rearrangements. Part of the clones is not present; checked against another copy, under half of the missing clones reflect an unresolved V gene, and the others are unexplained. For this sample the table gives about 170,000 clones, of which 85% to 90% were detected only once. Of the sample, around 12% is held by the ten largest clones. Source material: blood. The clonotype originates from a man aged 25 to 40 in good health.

The CDR3 region has the sequence CASSYSAGQAFF. The DNA sequence is given as TGTGCCAGCAGTTACTCTGCAGGGCAAGCTTTCTTT. The chain joins TRBV6-5 to TRBJ1-1; the D region possibly corresponds to TRBD1 (5 bases align). CDR1 and CDR2, looked up from the germline V gene, are MNHEY and SVGAGI. Trimming costs V 0 bases and J 9 bases, and their ends lie 8 bases apart. From the cysteine up to the phenylalanine, the CDR3 has a length of 12 residues. Here the CDR3 DNA is all that survives: 36 bases in frame from base 1.